This is a list of T cell receptor beta chains from one sample in a study of brain T cells in children with intractable seizures. The assay was immunoSEQ multiplex PCR, and TCRdb's table has in-frame clones only and misses some. The repertoire holds 60,000 to 85,000 clones, with about 93% as singletons. The sample was peripheral blood, taken at surgery. The receptors stem from a boy in the first two years of life with tuberous sclerosis and intractable seizures. CDR3s include the opening cysteine and the closing phenylalanine or tryptophan. A D gene is named only where the DNA matches it firmly.

D gene: TRBD1; V gene: TRBV2; J gene: TRBJ1-5; CDR3 protein: CASSPGTGPGSQHF
D gene: -; V gene: TRBV21-1; J gene: TRBJ2-3; CDR3 protein: CASSKTPTGRRTDTQYF
D gene: -; V gene: TRBV27; J gene: TRBJ1-5; CDR3 protein: CASSLGVSNQPQHF
D gene: -; V gene: TRBV7-9; J gene: TRBJ1-2; CDR3 protein: CASSLAAGNGYTF
D gene: -; V gene: TRBV6-5; J gene: TRBJ1-5; CDR3 protein: CASQGYSNQPQHF
D gene: TRBD2; V gene: TRBV28; J gene: TRBJ2-2; CDR3 protein: CASTEGLAVGELFF
D gene: -; V gene: TRBV5-1; J gene: TRBJ1-3; CDR3 protein: CASSLEEWDTIYF
D gene: -; V gene: TRBV6-6; J gene: TRBJ1-2; CDR3 protein: CASSPLGLPNYGYTF
D gene: -; V gene: TRBV6-6; J gene: TRBJ1-5; CDR3 protein: CASSKNYREEQPQHF
D gene: -; V gene: TRBV9; J gene: TRBJ1-2; CDR3 protein: CASSVGPGEYGYTF
D gene: -; V gene: TRBV18; J gene: TRBJ2-1; CDR3 protein: CASSPYQGKYNEQFF